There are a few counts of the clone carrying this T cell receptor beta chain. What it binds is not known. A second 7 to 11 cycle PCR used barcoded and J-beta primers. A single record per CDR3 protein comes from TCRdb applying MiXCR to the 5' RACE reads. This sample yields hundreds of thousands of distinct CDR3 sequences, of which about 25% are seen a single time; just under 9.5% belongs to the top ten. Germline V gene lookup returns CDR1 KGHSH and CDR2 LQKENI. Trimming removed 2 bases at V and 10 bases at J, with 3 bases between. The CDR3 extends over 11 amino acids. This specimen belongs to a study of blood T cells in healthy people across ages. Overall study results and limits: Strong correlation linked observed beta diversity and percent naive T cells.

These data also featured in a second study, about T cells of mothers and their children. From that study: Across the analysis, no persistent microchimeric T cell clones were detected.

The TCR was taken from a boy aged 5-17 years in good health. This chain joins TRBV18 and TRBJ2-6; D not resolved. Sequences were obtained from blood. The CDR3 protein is CASSPDNVLTF. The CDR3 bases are TGTGCCAGCTCACCAGATAACGTCCTGACTTTC.